This section outlines one T cell receptor beta chain sequence together with its context. The data are from a study of cytomegalovirus exposure and HLA in healthy donors. Whole-study context: The approximately 100 million unique TCR beta sequences, from about 190 million T cells, were found by an earlier analysis. Of over 350 genotyped donors, roughly 81% grouped in the Caucasian-associated ancestry cluster. Samples from HLA-typed donors yielded around 85 million unique TCRs in an early data release.

Researchers ran the PCR with 60 Vbeta and 13 Jbeta primers. Measured with immunoSEQ multiplex PCR; TCRdb has only the in-frame clones, and not every one. This sample has 200,000 to 250,000 clones, with 85% to 90% found just once. The CDR3 is made up of 15 amino acids. J gave up 3 bases and V 5 bases, and 4 bases lay outside the gene matches. CDR1 is SGHTA and CDR2 is FQGNSA in the germline V gene. This chain uses TRBV7-2 with TRBJ2-7, with 13 bases that match TRBD2. This TCR was sampled from a human donor in good health. The material sequenced was PBMCs. The CDR3 DNA sequence: TGTGCCAGCAGCACCCGACTAGCGGGAGGCTACGAGCAGTACTTC. It translates to CASSTRLAGGYEQYF. Drawing the rest from reference TRBV7-2 and TRBJ2-7, the complete variable domain is GAGVSQSPSNKVTEKGKDVELRCDPISGHTALYWYRQSLGQGLEFLIYFQGNSAPDKSGLPSDRFSAERTGGSVSTLTIQRTQQEDSAVYLCASSTRLAGGYEQYFGPGTRLTVT.